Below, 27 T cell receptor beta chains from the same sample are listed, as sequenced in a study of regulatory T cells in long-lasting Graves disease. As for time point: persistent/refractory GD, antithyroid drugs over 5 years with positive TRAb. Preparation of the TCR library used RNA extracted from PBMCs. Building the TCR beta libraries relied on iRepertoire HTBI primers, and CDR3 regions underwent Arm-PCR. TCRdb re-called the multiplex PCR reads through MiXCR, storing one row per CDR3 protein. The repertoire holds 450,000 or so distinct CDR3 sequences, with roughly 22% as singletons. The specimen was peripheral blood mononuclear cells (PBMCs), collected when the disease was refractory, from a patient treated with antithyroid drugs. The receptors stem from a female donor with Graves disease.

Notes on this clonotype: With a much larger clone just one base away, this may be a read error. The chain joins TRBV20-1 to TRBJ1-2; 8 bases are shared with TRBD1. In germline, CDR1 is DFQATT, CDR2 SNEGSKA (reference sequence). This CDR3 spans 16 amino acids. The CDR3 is CSARDLQGAASYGHTF. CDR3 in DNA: TGCAGTGCTAGAGATCTCCAGGGGGCAGCCTCCTATGGCCACACCTTC.

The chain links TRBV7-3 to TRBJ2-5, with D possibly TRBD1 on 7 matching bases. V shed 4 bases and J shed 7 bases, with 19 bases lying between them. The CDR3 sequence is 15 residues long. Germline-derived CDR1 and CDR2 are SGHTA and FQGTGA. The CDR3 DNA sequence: TGTGCCAGCAGCTCAGGGGGGACCCTAGGGGGGACCCAGTACTTC. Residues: CASSSGGTLGGTQYF.

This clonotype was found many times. In nucleotides, the CDR3 is TGCAGTGCAGAGGGACAGATCAATCAGCCCCAGCATTTT. Translation gives CSAEGQINQPQHF. This chain joins TRBV20-1 and TRBJ1-5; 7 bases agree with TRBD1. Germline CDR1 and CDR2: DFQATT and SNEGSKA (reference sequence). The CDR3 consists of 13 residues. Trimming cost V 6 bases and J 3 bases; bases outside gene matches: 5.

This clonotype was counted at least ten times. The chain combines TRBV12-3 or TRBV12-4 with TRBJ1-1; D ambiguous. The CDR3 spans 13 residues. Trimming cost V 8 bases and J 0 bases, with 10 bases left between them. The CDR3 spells CASGYPLNTEAFF. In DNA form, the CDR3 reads TGTGCCAGCGGCTACCCCCTGAACACTGAAGCTTTCTTT.

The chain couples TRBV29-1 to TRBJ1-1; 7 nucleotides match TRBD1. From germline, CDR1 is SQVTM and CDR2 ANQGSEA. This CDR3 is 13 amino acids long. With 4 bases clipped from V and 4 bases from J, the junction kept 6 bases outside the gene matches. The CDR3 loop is CSVGQGVGTEAFF. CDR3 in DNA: TGCAGCGTTGGACAGGGCGTTGGCACTGAAGCTTTCTTT.

The CDR3: CSARDVGQETQYF. CDR3 coding DNA: TGCAGTGCTAGAGATGTAGGGCAAGAGACCCAGTACTTC. The rearrangement links TRBV20-1 to TRBJ2-4; unclear D gene. The end of the DNA fits TRBJ2-5 better, so the J call may be wrong. Germline CDR1 and CDR2: DFQATT and SNEGSKA (reference sequence). The CDR3 is 13 residues long.

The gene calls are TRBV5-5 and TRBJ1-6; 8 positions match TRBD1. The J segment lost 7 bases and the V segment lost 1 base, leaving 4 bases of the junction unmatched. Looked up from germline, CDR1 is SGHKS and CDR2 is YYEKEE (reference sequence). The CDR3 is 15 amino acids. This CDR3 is CASSLFQGANSPLHF. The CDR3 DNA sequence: TGTGCCAGCAGCTTGTTTCAGGGGGCAAATTCACCCCTCCACTTT.

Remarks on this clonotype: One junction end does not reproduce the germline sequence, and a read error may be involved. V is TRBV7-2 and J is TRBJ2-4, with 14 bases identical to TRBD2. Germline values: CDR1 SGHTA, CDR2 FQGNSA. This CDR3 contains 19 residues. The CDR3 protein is CASSLVAGLAGEGKNIQCF. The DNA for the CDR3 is TGTGCCAGCAGCTTAGTTGCGGGACTAGCGGGAGAGGGCAAAAACATTCAGTGCTTC. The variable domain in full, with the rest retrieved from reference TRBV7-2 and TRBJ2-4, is GAGVSQSPSNKVTEKGKDVELRCDPISGHTALYWYRQSLGQGLEFLIYFQGNSAPDKSGLPSDRFSAERTGGSVSTLTIQRTQQEDSAVYLCASSLVAGLAGEGKNIQCFGAGTRLSVL.

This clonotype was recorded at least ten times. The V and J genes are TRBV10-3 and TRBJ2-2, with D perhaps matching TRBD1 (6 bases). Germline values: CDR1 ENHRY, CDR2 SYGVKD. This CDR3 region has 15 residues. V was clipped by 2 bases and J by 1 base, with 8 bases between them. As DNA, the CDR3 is TGTGCCATCAGTGAGGGACAGTTGAACACCGGGGAGCTGTTTTTT. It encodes CAISEGQLNTGELFF.

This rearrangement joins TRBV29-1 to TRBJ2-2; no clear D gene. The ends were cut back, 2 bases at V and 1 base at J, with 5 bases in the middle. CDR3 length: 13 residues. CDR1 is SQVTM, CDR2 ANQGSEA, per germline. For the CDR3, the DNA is TGCAGCGTTGAATCCGAGAACACCGGGGAGCTGTTTTTT. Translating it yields CSVESENTGELFF.

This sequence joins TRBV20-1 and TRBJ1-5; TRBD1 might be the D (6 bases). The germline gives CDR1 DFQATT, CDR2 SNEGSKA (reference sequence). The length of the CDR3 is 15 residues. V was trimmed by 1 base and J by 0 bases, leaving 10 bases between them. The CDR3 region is CSARGTAPSNQPQHF. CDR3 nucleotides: TGCAGTGCTAGAGGGACAGCTCCTAGCAATCAGCCCCAGCATTTT.

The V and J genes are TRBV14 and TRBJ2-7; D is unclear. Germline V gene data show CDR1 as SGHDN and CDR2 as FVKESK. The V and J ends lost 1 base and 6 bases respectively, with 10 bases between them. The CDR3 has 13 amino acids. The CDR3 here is CASSQGPSTEQYF. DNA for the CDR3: TGTGCCAGCAGCCAAGGCCCTTCTACCGAGCAGTACTTC.

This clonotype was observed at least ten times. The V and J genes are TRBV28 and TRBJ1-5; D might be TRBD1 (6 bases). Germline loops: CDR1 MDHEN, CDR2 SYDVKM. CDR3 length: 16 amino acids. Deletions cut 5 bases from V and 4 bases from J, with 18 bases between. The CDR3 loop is CASSEPLGGSNQPQHF. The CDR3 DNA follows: TGTGCCAGCAGTGAGCCCTTGGGGGGCTCGAATCAGCCCCAGCATTTT.

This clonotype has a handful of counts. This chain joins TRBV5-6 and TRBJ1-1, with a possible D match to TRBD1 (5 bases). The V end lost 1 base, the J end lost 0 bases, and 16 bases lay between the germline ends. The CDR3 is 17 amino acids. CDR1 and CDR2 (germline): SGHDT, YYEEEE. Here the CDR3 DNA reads TGTGCCAGCAGCTTGTATACGGGACGACTCATGAACACTGAAGCTTTCTTT. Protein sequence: CASSLYTGRLMNTEAFF.

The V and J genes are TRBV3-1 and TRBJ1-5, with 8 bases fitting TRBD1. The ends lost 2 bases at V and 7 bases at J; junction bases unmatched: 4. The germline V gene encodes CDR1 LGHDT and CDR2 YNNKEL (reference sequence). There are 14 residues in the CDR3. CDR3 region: CASSQRTGRQPQHF. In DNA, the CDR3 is TGTGCCAGCAGCCAAAGGACAGGGCGGCAGCCCCAGCATTTT.

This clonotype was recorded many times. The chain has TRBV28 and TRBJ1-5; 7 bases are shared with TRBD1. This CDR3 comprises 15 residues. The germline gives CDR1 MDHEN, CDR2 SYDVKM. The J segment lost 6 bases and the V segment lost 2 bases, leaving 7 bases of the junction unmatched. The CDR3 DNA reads TGTGCCAGCAGTTTAACCGGGCCAGGGGGTCAGCCCCAGCATTTT. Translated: CASSLTGPGGQPQHF.

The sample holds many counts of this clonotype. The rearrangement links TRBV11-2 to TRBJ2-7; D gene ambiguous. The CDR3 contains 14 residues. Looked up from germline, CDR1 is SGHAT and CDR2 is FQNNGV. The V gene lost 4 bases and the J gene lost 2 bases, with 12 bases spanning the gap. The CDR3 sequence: CASSSTSKPYEQYF. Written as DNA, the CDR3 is TGTGCCAGCAGCTCCACCAGTAAACCCTACGAGCAGTACTTC.

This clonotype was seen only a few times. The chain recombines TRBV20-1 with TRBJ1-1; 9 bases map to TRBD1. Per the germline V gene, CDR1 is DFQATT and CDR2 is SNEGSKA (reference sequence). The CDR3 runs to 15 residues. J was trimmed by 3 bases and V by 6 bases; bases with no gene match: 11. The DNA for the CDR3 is TGCAGTGCCAGTCCCGGGACAGGGAGCGACACTGAAGCTTTCTTT. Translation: CSASPGTGSDTEAFF.

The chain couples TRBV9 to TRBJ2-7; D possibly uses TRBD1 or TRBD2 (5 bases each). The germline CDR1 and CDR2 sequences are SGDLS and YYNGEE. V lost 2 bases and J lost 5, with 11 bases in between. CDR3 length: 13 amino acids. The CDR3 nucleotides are TGTGCCAGCAGCGTTGGGACCGCCGACGAGCAGTACTTC. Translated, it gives CASSVGTADEQYF.

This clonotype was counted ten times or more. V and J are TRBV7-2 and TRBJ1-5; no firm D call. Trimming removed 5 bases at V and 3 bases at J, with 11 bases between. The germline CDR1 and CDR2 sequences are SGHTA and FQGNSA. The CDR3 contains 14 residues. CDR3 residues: CASSPARDNQPQHF. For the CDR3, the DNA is TGTGCCAGCAGCCCAGCACGGGACAATCAGCCCCAGCATTTT.

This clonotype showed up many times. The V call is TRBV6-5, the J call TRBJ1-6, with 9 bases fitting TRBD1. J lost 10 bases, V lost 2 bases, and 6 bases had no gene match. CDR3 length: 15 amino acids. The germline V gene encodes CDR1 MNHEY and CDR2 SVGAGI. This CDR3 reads CASSYEGQGTSPLHF. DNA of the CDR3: TGTGCCAGCAGTTACGAGGGACAGGGAACCTCACCCCTCCACTTT.

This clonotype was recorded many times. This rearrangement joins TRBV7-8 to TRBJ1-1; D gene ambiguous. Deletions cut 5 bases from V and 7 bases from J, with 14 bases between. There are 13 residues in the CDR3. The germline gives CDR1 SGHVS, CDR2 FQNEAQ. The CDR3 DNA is TGTGCCAGCAGCCGTCGAGGTAGCCGTGAAGCTTTCTTT. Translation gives CASSRRGSREAFF.

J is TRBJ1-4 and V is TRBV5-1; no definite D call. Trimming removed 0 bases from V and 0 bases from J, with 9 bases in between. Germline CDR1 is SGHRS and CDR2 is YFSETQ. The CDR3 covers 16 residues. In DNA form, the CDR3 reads TGCGCCAGCAGCTTGGAAACAGCGCCAACTAATGAAAAACTGTTTTTT. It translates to CASSLETAPTNEKLFF. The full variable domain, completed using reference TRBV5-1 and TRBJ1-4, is KAGVTQTPRYLIKTRGQQVTLSCSPISGHRSVSWYQQTPGQGLQFLFEYFSETQRNKGNFPGRFSGRQFSNSRSEMNVSTLELGDSALYLCASSLETAPTNEKLFFGSGTQLSVL.

CDR3 sequence: CASSQLGNSPLHF. CDR3 sequence (DNA): TGTGCCAGCAGCCAGCTGGGGAATTCACCCCTCCACTTT. The chain uses TRBV11-1 and TRBJ1-6; D is undetermined. The CDR3 consists of 13 residues. Per germline, CDR1 SGHAT and CDR2 FQDESV (reference sequence). The V end lost 5 bases, the J end lost 7 bases, and 9 bases lay between the germline ends.

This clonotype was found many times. The CDR3 DNA reads as TGTGCCAGCCGAGGGGACAATAATTCACCCCTCCACTTT. The encoded protein is CASRGDNNSPLHF. This chain connects TRBV6-1 to TRBJ1-6; D possibly corresponds to TRBD1 (6 bases). Germline loops: CDR1 MNHNS, CDR2 SASEGT. The CDR3 is 13 residues long. V dropped 8 bases and J dropped 5 bases, with 10 bases sitting between them.

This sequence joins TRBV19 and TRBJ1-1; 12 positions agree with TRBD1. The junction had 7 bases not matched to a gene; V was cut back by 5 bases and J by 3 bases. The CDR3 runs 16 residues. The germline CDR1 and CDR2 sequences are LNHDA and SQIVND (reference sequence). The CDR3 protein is CASSSGTGGIHTEAFF. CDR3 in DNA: TGTGCCAGTAGTTCCGGGACAGGGGGCATCCACACTGAAGCTTTCTTT. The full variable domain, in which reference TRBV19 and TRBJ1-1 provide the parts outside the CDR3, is DGGITQSPKYLFRKEGQNVTLSCEQNLNHDAMYWYRQDPGQGLRLIYYSQIVNDFQKGDIAEGYSVSREKKESFPLTVTSAQKNPTAFYLCASSSGTGGIHTEAFFGQGTRLTVV.

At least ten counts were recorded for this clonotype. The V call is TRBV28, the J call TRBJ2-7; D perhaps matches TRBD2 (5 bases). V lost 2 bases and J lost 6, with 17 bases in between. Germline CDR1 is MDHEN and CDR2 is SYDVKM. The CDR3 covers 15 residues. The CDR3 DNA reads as TGTGCCAGCAGTTTAATTGGACTCCTCTATCCCGAGCAGTACTTC. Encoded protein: CASSLIGLLYPEQYF. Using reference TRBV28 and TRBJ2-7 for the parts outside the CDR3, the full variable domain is DVKVTQSSRYLVKRTGEKVFLECVQDMDHENMFWYRQDPGLGLRLIYFSYDVKMKEKGDIPEGYSVSREKKERFSLILESASTNQTSMYLCASSLIGLLYPEQYFGPGTRLTVT.